These T cell receptor beta chains were read from a single sample in a study of CDR3 diversity in severe acne. TCRdb analysed the PCR reads with MiXCR anew, one entry per CDR3 protein. The sample yields some 90,000 distinct CDR3 sequences, over 45% seen once. Sequencing was carried out using blood. The receptor source for this set is a male donor in good health, serving as a control. The CDR3 runs from the conserved cysteine through the conserved F or W. Fields, in order: J gene, D gene, clone size, V gene, CDR3 DNA, CDR3 protein. A D gene is named only where the DNA matches it firmly. Clone size is stated in some rows and not others, as once, few, many or a class when expanded.

TRBJ2-7 | TRBD1 | few | TRBV11-2 | TGTGCCAGCCGGCGTACAGGGGGCTACGAGCAGTACTTC | CASRRTGGYEQYF
TRBJ2-3 | TRBD1 | many | TRBV5-1 | TGCGCCAGCAGCTACACCAGGGGGCTCAGCACAGATACGCAGTATTTT | CASSYTRGLSTDTQYF
TRBJ2-5 | . | . | TRBV11-2 | TGTGCCAGCAGCCCGCTGGAGACCCAGTACTTC | CASSPLETQYF
TRBJ2-5 | TRBD1 | . | TRBV6-5 | TGTGCCACCAGTGATTTGCGACAGGGTAGTCCTCCCCCCCAGACCCAGTACTTC | CATSDLRQGSPPPQTQYF
TRBJ1-5 | TRBD1 | few | TRBV15 | TGTGCCACCAGCTTTGGACAGGGTTGGCCCCAGCATTTT | CATSFGQGWPQHF
TRBJ1-5 | TRBD1 | . | TRBV7-2 | TGTGCCAGCAGCCCCGGGACAGGGGCGACCCTAGTTTGCAATCAGCCCCAGCATTTT | CASSPGTGATLVCNQPQHF
TRBJ1-2 | . | . | TRBV5-1 | TGCGCCAGCAGCTTGGCTGCGGGGGGCTATGGCTACACCTTC | CASSLAAGGYGYTF
TRBJ2-1 | . | . | TRBV29-1 | TGCAGCGTAGGGGAAAGGGGTGAGCAGTTCTTC | CSVGERGEQFF
TRBJ2-1 | TRBD2 | . | TRBV20-1 | TGCAGTGCTAGCCGTGGCGGGAGCTCCTACAATGAGCAGTTCTTC | CSASRGGSSYNEQFF
TRBJ2-3 | TRBD1 | . | TRBV6-5 | TGTGCCAGCAGTGCCTATGGGACAGGGGGGGCGGATACGCAGTATTTT | CASSAYGTGGADTQYF
TRBJ2-1 | . | . | TRBV20-1 | TGCAGTGCCGTAGGAAGGGGACGATCCTACAATGAGCAGTTCTTC | CSAVGRGRSYNEQFF
TRBJ1-1 | TRBD1 | . | TRBV12-3/TRBV12-4 | TGTGCCAGCAGGGTGGCGGGGACAGCGAACACTGAAGCTTTCTTT | CASRVAGTANTEAFF
TRBJ1-1 | . | . | TRBV5-4 | TGTGTGCGCTGGATGGGGATCCCTTTGAACACTGAAGCTTTCTTT | CVRWMGIPLNTEAFF
TRBJ1-1 | TRBD1 | . | TRBV15 | TGTGCCACCAGCAGAGACCGAGGACAGGGGAACACTGAAGCTTTCTTT | CATSRDRGQGNTEAFF
TRBJ1-5 | TRBD1 | . | TRBV5-1 | TGCGCCAGCAGCTTGGGACAGGGGTTCAGGCAGCCCCAGCATTTT | CASSLGQGFRQPQHF
TRBJ1-1 | TRBD1 | . | TRBV6-5 | TGCGCCAGCAGCCCCCGGGGGGGACAGGGGCTTGAAGCTTTCTTT | CASSPRGGQGLEAFF
TRBJ2-2 | . | . | TRBV10-2 | TGCGCCGCCGCGGGCGGGGACACCGGGGAGCTGTTTTTT | CAAAGGDTGELFF
TRBJ2-7 | TRBD2 | . | TRBV30 | TGTGCCTGGAGTGTACACCGGGGGGTCGAGCAGTACTTC | CAWSVHRGVEQYF
TRBJ2-1 | . | many | TRBV12-3/TRBV12-4 | TGTGCCAGCAGACCTCCGGCGTCCTACAATGAGCAGTTCTTC | CASRPPASYNEQFF
TRBJ2-2 | TRBD2 | . | TRBV4-2 | TGTGCCAGCAGCCAAGTTCTAGCGGTGAACACCGGGGAGCTGTTTTTT | CASSQVLAVNTGELFF
TRBJ1-2 | . | . | TRBV4-1 | TGCGCCAGCAGCCAAGTGGGGGTACAGGGCCAATCGGGCTACACCTTC | CASSQVGVQGQSGYTF
TRBJ2-7 | TRBD2 | . | TRBV10-3 | TGTGCCGCCCTAGCGGGAGACTACTACGAGCAGTACTTC | CAALAGDYYEQYF
TRBJ2-3 | TRBD2 | medium-sized | TRBV25-1 | TGTGCCAGCAGTGACTTACTAGCGGCCGACACAGATACGCAGTATTTT | CASSDLLAADTDTQYF
TRBJ2-5 | . | few | TRBV5-5 | TGTGCCAGCAGCTTGGGACCTCGCGGGGAGACCCAGTACTTC | CASSLGPRGETQYF
TRBJ2-5 | TRBD1 | many | TRBV5-8 | TGTGCCAGCAGCTTAACAGGGGGCCAAGAGACCCAGTACTTC | CASSLTGGQETQYF
TRBJ2-2 | . | . | TRBV25-1 | TGTGCCAGCAGTGTGGGGCCCGGGGGTGGATCCGGGGAGCTGTTTTTT | CASSVGPGGGSGELFF
TRBJ1-4 | TRBD1 | . | TRBV10-2 | TGCGCCAGCAGTGAGTCCCCCGGACAGGGGGTCGAAAAACTGTTTTTT | CASSESPGQGVEKLFF
TRBJ2-3 | . | few | TRBV24-1 | TGTGCCACCAGTGATTTCCAGTCAGATACGCAGTATTTT | CATSDFQSDTQYF
TRBJ1-2 | . | . | TRBV2 | TGTGCCAGCAGTGAAAGCTGGGCAGGGAAGGGCTACACCTTC | CASSESWAGKGYTF
TRBJ2-1 | . | many | TRBV11-3 | TGTGCCAGCAGCTCAAGCCGGGACGGACTCAATGAGCAGTTCTTC | CASSSSRDGLNEQFF
TRBJ2-7 | TRBD2 | . | TRBV11-2 | TGTGCCAGCAGCTTGAGGCCCCTTAGCGGGAGGGCCTACGAGCAGTACTTC | CASSLRPLSGRAYEQYF
TRBJ2-5 | . | . | TRBV2 | TGTGCCAGCAGTGATGCAGGGATAATAGAGACCCAGTACTTC | CASSDAGIIETQYF
TRBJ2-1 | TRBD1 | . | TRBV29-1 | TGCAGCGTGGAGGACAGGGCTAATGAGCAGTTCTTC | CSVEDRANEQFF
TRBJ1-1 | . | . | TRBV7-9 | TGTGCCAGCAGCTCAACCTCTTTTCGGACTGAAGCTTTCTTT | CASSSTSFRTEAFF